Listed below are T cell receptor beta chains from one sample, sequenced in a study of graft-versus-host responses after intestinal transplantation. Repertoires were generated with immunoSEQ multiplex PCR, while TCRdb's copy carries only in-frame clones and drops some. The sample shows 60,000 or so clones, 91% of them seen only once. Sequencing was performed on PBMCs, taken about 120 days after intestinal transplantation. The source is a human patient who received an intestinal transplant, so some T cells may come from the graft donor. Each CDR3 is given without its conserved first and last residue.

TRBV19 ASSPDGGFGTEAF
TRBV6-5 ASSYQGNQPQH
TRBV4-1 ASSRDRDRVETQY
TRBV30 AWRAGGLGETQY
TRBV11-3 ASSLGGKTQY
TRBV11-2 ASSLVGSQGLSYEQY
TRBV29-1 SVEGRNYEQY
TRBV5-6 ASSLGPNQPQH
TRBV11-1 ASRPPGLAGGADTQY
TRBV7-6 ASSPRTGISDGYT
TRBV19 ASSRMYRVDSPLH
TRBV5-4 ASSAGTGSGNTIY
TRBV6-1 ASLRGAMNEKLF
TRBV9 ASSVDSNSNQPQH
TRBV11-3 ASSLGGLADLGEQF
TRBV25-1 ASRDTGSTDTQY
TRBV29-1 SVGTGTYEQY
TRBV5-1 ASSLMGDGANVLT
TRBV28 ASSLRLAGPYEQY
TRBV19 ASRTTGSSQPQH
TRBV13 ASSPDGLAGGRNEQF
TRBV4-2 ASSQVTGLADYNEQF
TRBV11-2 ASSTLAGLNEQF
TRBV6-5 ASWPTGRETEAF
TRBV2 ASRRDRVQETQY
TRBV2 ASSEDSPAPYGYT
TRBV4-1 ASSHLHNEQF